The clone carrying this T cell receptor beta chain has only a few counts. What it binds is unknown. This sample was included in a study of long-term antiretroviral therapy in people with HIV. The assay used was immunoSEQ (version v3.0), run at survey level. Only in-frame clones appear in the TCRdb table, and some are missing; sequencing was by immunoSEQ multiplex PCR. The sample records 35,000 or so clones, 70% to 90% being singletons. Regarding the study as a whole: Control repertoires displayed wider CDR3 length ranges than the HIV repertoires. Data on ART adherence, viral resistance or therapy changes were unavailable.

The CDR3 runs to 15 residues. The germline gives CDR1 SGDLS, CDR2 YYNGEE. The V and J ends lost 4 bases and 0 bases respectively, with 11 bases between them. This chain connects TRBV9 to TRBJ1-5; D ambiguous. The material was unsorted PBMCs, obtained 2.2 years after starting antiretroviral therapy. The TCR comes from a man younger than 30 with HIV. CDR3 residues: CASSSGVSSNQPQHF. CDR3 coding DNA: TGTGCCAGCAGCTCGGGTGTATCTAGCAATCAGCCCCAGCATTTT.